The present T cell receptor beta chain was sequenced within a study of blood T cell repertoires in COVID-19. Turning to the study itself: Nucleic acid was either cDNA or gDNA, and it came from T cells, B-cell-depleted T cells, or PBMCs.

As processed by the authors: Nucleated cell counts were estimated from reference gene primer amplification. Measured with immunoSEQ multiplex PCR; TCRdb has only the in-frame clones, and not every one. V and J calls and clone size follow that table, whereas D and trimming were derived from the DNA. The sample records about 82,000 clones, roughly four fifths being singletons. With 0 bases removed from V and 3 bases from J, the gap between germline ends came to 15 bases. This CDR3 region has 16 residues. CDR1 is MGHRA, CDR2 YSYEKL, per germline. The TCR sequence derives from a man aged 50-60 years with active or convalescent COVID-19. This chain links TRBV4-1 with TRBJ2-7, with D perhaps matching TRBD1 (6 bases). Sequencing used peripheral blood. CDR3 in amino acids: CASSQDSGENYYEQYF. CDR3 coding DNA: TGCGCCAGCAGCCAAGATTCAGGGGAGAATTACTACGAGCAGTACTTC.